This TCR beta chain was captured by sequencing in a study of blood T cell repertoires in COVID-19. Background on the study: T cells, B-cell-depleted T cells, or PBMCs provided the cDNA or gDNA that served as material.

Only in-frame clones appear in the TCRdb table, and some are missing; sequencing was by immunoSEQ multiplex PCR. The sample lists approximately 140,000 clones, around 85% occurring once. The sequencing input was peripheral blood. This TCR derives from a man between 70 and 80 years old with acute or convalescent COVID-19.

For the CDR3, the DNA is TGTGCCAGCCGTAGGGGTTCTTCCTACGAGCAGTACTTC. It codes for CASRRGSSYEQYF. The chain employs TRBV6-5 and TRBJ2-7; D is possibly TRBD1 (5 bases). Trimming removed 8 bases from V and 1 base from J, with 12 bases in between. The CDR3 extends over 13 amino acids. Germline CDR1 reads MNHEY; CDR2 reads SVGAGI.